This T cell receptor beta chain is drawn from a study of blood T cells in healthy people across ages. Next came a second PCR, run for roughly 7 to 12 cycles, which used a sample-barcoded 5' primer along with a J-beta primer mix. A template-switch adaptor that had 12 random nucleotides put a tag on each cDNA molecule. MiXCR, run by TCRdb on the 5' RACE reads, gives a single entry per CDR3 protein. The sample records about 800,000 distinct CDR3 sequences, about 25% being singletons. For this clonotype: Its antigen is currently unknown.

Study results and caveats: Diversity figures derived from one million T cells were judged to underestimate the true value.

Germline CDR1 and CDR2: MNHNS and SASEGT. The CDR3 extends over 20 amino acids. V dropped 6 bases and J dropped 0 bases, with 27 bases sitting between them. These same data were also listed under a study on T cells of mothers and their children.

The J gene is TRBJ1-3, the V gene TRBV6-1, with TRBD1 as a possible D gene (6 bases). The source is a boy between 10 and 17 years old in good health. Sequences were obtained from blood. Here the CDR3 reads CASSPLGGQTISLSGNTIYF. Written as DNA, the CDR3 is TGTGCCAGCAGCCCGCTCGGGGGCCAGACAATATCCCTCTCTGGAAACACCATATATTTT.